The present T cell receptor (beta chain) was sequenced within a study of human T cells and chemical hapten exposure. Study-wide results and caveats: High-frequency TCRs, those above 1 in 1000, stayed the same after DPC sensitization. Versus controls, expanded TCRs had significantly more large CDR3 similarity clusters.

TCRdb re-derived calls from the RACE reads in MiXCR, one entry per CDR3 protein. The sample holds 300,000 to 350,000 distinct CDR3 sequences, roughly 6.9% seen once. Sample time point: patch test 1, 2 weeks after DPC sensitization. Specified treatment: therapeutic diphenylcyclopropenone sensitization with weekly scalp DPC. V lost 9 bases and J lost 0; bases outside the gene matches: 7. The length of the CDR3 is 15 residues. Germline CDR1 and CDR2: MNHEY and SVGEGT. This clonotype appeared a few times. Its antigen is not known. The gene calls are TRBV6-2 or TRBV6-3 and TRBJ2-1; 8 bases match TRBD2. The material sequenced was whole blood, taken in connection with sensitization to the hapten diphenylcyclopropenone (DPC). This sequence originates from a woman younger than 30 with alopecia areata. Some clones in this sample may be carry-over from other donors' samples. The CDR3 DNA is TGTGCCAGTCTCGAGCGGGGGCCCTCCTACAATGAGCAGTTCTTC. Protein: CASLERGPSYNEQFF.